Listed here is a single TCR beta chain. This clonotype is medium-sized (0.01 to 0.1%). It has no known antigen specificity. Base qualities are missing; no much larger clone stands one base away. SuperScript III was used to reverse transcribe 500 ng RNA with primers targeting the alpha and beta constant regions. Separate alpha and beta chain libraries were generated by chain-specific third strand synthesis with multiplexing indices. The protocol used a single primer pair to amplify all rearrangements within a chain, which avoided primer bias, and attached molecular barcodes to each cDNA molecule. Purified cDNA was joined by T4 RNA Ligase 1 to a 5' RACE adapter carrying a random hexamer and the SP2 sequencing primer site. Second strand synthesis was primed from the SP2 site with Phusion polymerase, using slow temperature ramps to favor optimal annealing. The 12-nucleotide barcode on each molecule comprised two random hexamer sequences, both introduced before amplification and concatenated. An amplification PCR of roughly 25 cycles with P5s and P7 primers came after a short first PCR that had added P5 and P7 adapter elements plus a second index. In total the libraries went through roughly 29 PCR cycles, after which the libraries were quantified on a Qubit, sized on a Bioanalyzer, and diluted to 4 nM. Sequencing of the normalized libraries was done on an Illumina MiSeq using 2 x 250 paired-end kits. Reverse transcription reactions underwent purification over MinElute columns, with elution into roughly 10 ul Tris-Cl. The adapter ligations were run for roughly 25 hours at 16 degrees C, and AMPure XP beads at a 1:1 ratio were afterwards used to clean them. On the study's bioinformatics: Demultiplexed FASTQ files were processed with a modified Decombinator that output V, J, insert and barcode information. Sequences that shared a barcode but differed from the dominant sequence were treated as errors and discarded, and barcodes were clustered at Levenshtein distance 3 and counted to estimate the original cDNA molecules. The R packages ineq, vegan, igraph and RCytoscape were used for downstream analyses, together with IMGT nomenclature and CDR3 definitions. V gene usage was computed over distinct sequences, each TCR counted once to avoid skew from clonal expansion. Within a donor, similarity networks joined unique CDR3 amino acid sequences in every case where two of them were separated by a single Levenshtein edit. The authors compiled published HIV-specific CDR3s (more than 90 alpha, several hundred beta) and CMV-specific CDR3s (more than 12 alpha, 200 to 300 beta) and searched for them in the repertoires. It was shown by random subsampling to size-matched repertoires that the decreased diversity of patients was not caused by their lower sequence numbers. In-frame beta chains were kept once TCRdb had trimmed the public reads at Q25 with fastp and called clones with MiXCR. Rows with one shared CDR3 protein collapse into an entry with the most common genes and DNA. TCRdb, not the original authors, processed these V and J calls. In this sample the table shows thousands of distinct CDR3 sequences, more than 8% of which occur a single time. Just under 20% of the sample rests with the top ten.

This specimen comes from a study of HIV-infected patients and healthy controls (dated 2014 in TCRdb). Turning to the overall study: Although they stayed below normal ranges, CD4 counts in about 90% of the 16 patients rose modestly but significantly after three months of therapy. CD8 counts showed no consistent shift during early therapy, whereas the CD4:CD8 ratio rose slightly. Whether deep TCR repertoire sequencing of small blood samples from HIV patients could capture immune perturbation and reconstitution was tested in the study. Viral load fell below detection in about 65% of the 16 patients by the second bleed and in all patients following a further year of therapy. Patients exhibited no overall T-cell lymphocytopenia, and total CDR3 counts per chain were not significantly different from those of controls. Broad study findings and their caveats: Size-matched repertoire data did not replicate the apparent post-therapy recovery of the Gini index in HIV-infected patients. The observed differences in diversity could not be explained by the slight differences in age and sex profiles between the study cohorts. Significantly different mean usage between HIV-infected patients and controls was observed for eight alpha and eight beta V genes. Only sixteen HIV-infected individuals were processed, which the authors considered a major limit on how widely the findings apply. MAIT cell alpha-chain CDR3s were present at high frequency in healthy controls but severely depleted in HIV+ repertoires. Oligoclonality may be reflected in the significantly higher mean Gini indices of HIV-infected repertoires compared with controls. Unequal numbers of distinct sequences between patients and controls complicated comparisons, and size-matching overweighted rare events from HIV-infected data. Healthy controls shared more CDR3s between individuals than HIV+ patients, by Jaccard index and by count of highly shared sequences. In the samples, alpha-beta chain pairing was left undetermined. Roughly threefold more distinct CDR3s and higher Shannon diversity were observed in healthy control repertoires than in untreated HIV+ repertoires. Sequencing depth was restricted by the use of whole blood, which also prevented the dynamics of distinct T-cell subpopulations from being separated. HLA typing of donors was not performed in the study. Most CMV-associated CDR3s became more frequent during therapy, although their change was not significant, whereas HIV-associated CDR3s showed a significant decrease in frequency.

Whole blood was used without fractionating the cells, so the repertoire represented all peripheral T cells without sorting. For RNA extraction, roughly 2.5 ml of peripheral blood was drawn into Tempus tubes. HIV-infected adults who had not yet received antiretroviral therapy and were about to begin treatment were enrolled, with the first sixteen eligible patients processed. Patients were deemed ineligible for enrollment if they had febrile or AIDS-related illness, tumors, hepatitis B or C coinfection, immunomodulatory therapy, recent vaccination or treatment interruptions. Residual genomic DNA was removed with the TURBO-DNase kit and globin mRNA was depleted with GLOBINclear. Just before antiretroviral therapy was started, pretreatment blood was collected from HIV-infected patients. This TCR was sampled from an adult with HIV infection. The material sequenced was blood, taken before antiretroviral therapy.

The sequenced DNA is TGTGCCAGCAGCTCGTCCCGGGACAGGGGCCGGACTAATGAAAAACTGTTTTTT. It translates as CASSSSRDRGRTNEKLFF. The rearranged segments are TRBV14 and TRBJ1-4; the central 10 bases match TRBD1. V trim: 5 bases; J trim: 2 bases; unmatched bases: 11. Based on the germline V gene, the CDR1 and CDR2 sequences are SGHDN and FVKESK. The CDR3, from cysteine to phenylalanine, totals 18 residues. The sequence is cut down to CDR3 DNA, 54 bases in frame from base 1.